This T cell receptor (beta chain) was retrieved from a study of CD8 T cells in Susac syndrome (dated by TCRdb to about 2019). Turning to the overall study: The study used repertoire sequencing to test whether antigen drove CD8+ T cell activation and differentiation in Susac syndrome. Clonality of the CD8+ T cell repertoire was compared between around 13 healthy donors, approximately 14 Susac syndrome patients and roughly 15 multiple sclerosis patients. What the research found in general, with its limitations: The study acknowledged that relatively few individuals were included in the TCR sequencing and HLA analysis.

Peripheral blood CD8+ and CD4+ T cells from healthy donors, Susac syndrome patients and multiple sclerosis patients were profiled using high-throughput TCR beta sequencing. The healthy donors served as controls matched for age and sex. Bulk CD8+ and CD4+ T cells were purified magnetically by negative isolation, whereas CD8+ TEMRA cells were enriched by FACS. Blood was collected in EDTA tubes and processed within 24 hours, with PBMCs isolated through density gradient centrifugation. PBMCs intended for TCR sequencing were frozen in liquid nitrogen and were later thawed in a 37 degrees C water bath. Purity of sorted or isolated CD4+, CD8+ and CD8+ TEMRA cells was at least 90%. RNA was extracted using the RNeasy kit, and 0.5 to 1 microgram was reverse transcribed with random hexamers. TCR beta CDR3 regions were amplified with the immunoSEQ multiplex PCR assay covering 54 Vbeta and 13 Jbeta segments. PCR amplification bias was corrected by using a synthetic template baseline for primer optimization and computational correction. The authors' pipeline ran thus. Reads were assigned to V, D and J genes according to IMGT and analyzed in immunoSEQ Analyzer, with only productive sequences retained. To calculate clonality, Shannon entropy was normalized by log2 of the number of productive unique sequences and then subtracted from one. Public and private clones were assessed among the 100 most prevalent clones of each patient and control. A clone was defined as Susac-specific if it was absent from the healthy and MS cohorts, from more than 850 published viral clones and from other ImmuneACCESS disease sequences. Clones were called with MiXCR by TCRdb after fastp trimmed the public reads at Q25, and only in-frame beta chains were retained. Entries that share a CDR3 protein sequence are merged under the most common genes and DNA. The V and J calls here are based on TCRdb, not the publication. This sample gives 20,000 or so distinct CDR3 sequences in total; roughly 96% of them show up just once. The top ten constitute around 0.21% of the sample.

Note on this clonotype: Its antigen is not yet known. Within one base of it there is no much larger clone, and no base qualities were kept.

V is clipped by 3 bases and J by 1 base, and the sequence between their germline boundaries is 16 bases long. Per the germline V gene, ENHRY is the CDR1 and SYGVKD is the CDR2. The CDR3 contains 16 residues, cysteine and phenylalanine counted. Here the CDR3 DNA is all that survives: 48 bases in frame from base 1. The sequence joins TRBV10-3 to TRBJ2-7; the D gene identity is not certain. The sample was CD8+ T cells from PBMCs. This receptor was identified in a human donor in good health. The CDR3 in this case is CAISDPLLEESYEQYF. The nucleotide sequence reads as follows: TGTGCCATCAGTGACCCCCTCCTCGAGGAGTCCTACGAGCAGTACTTC.